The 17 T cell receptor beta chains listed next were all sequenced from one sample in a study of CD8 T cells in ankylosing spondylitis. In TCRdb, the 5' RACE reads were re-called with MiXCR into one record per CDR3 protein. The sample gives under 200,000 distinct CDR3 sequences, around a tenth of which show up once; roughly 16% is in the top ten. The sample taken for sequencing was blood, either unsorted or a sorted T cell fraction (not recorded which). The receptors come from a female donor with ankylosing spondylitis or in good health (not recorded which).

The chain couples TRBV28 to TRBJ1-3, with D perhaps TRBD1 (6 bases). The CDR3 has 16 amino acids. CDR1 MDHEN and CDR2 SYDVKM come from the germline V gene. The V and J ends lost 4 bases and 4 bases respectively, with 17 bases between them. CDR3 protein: CASSSQQGLEGNTIYF. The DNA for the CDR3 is TGTGCCAGCAGTTCCCAACAGGGTTTGGAAGGAAACACCATATATTTT. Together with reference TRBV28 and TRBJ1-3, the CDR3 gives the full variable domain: DVKVTQSSRYLVKRTGEKVFLECVQDMDHENMFWYRQDPGLGLRLIYFSYDVKMKEKGDIPEGYSVSREKKERFSLILESASTNQTSMYLCASSSQQGLEGNTIYFGEGSWLTVV.

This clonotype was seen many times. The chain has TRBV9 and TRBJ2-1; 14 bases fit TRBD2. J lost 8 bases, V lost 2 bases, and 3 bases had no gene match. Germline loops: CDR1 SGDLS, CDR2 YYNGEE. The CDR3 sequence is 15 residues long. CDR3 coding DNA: TGTGCCAGCAGCGTTGGACTAGCGGGAGGTCATGAGCAGTTCTTC. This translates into CASSVGLAGGHEQFF.

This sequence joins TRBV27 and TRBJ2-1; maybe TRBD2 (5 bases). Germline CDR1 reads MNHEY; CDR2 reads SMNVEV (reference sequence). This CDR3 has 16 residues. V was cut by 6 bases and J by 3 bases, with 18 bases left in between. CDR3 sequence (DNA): TGTGCCAGCAGCCATTGGTCCGGGGAAGTCTACAATGAGCAGTTCTTC. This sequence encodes CASSHWSGEVYNEQFF.

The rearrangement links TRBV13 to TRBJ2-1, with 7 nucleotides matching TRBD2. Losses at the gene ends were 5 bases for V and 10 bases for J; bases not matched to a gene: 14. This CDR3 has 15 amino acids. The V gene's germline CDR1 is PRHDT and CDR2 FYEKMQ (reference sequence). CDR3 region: CASSPPLASPREQFF. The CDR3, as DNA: TGTGCCAGCAGCCCTCCACTAGCGAGCCCGAGGGAGCAGTTCTTC.

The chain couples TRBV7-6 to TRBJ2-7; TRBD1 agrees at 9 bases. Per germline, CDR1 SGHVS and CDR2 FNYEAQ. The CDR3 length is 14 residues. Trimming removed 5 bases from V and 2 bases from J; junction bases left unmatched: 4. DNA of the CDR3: TGTGCCAGCAGCCCCTGGACAGGGGCCTACGAGCAGTACTTC. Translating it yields CASSPWTGAYEQYF.

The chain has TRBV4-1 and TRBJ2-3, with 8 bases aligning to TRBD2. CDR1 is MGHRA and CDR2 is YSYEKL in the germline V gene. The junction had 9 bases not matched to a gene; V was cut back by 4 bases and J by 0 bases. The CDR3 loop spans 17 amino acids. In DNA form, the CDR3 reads TGCGCCAGCAGCCTCCTCGGGGGGGGAGGGAGCACAGATACGCAGTATTTT. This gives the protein CASSLLGGGGSTDTQYF.

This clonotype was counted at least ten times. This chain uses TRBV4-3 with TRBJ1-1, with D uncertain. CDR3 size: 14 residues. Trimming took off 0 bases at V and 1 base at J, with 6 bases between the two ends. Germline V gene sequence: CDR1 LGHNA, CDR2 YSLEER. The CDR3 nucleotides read TGCGCCAGCAGCCAAGAAAGAGAGAACACTGAAGCTTTCTTT. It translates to CASSQERENTEAFF.

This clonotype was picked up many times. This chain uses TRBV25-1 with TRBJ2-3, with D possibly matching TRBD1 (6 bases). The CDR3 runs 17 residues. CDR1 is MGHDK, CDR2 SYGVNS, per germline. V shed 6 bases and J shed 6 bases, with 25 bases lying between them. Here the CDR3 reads CASSPPSFWGLGDTQYF. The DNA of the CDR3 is TGTGCCAGCAGCCCCCCTAGCTTCTGGGGGCTAGGGGATACGCAGTATTTT.

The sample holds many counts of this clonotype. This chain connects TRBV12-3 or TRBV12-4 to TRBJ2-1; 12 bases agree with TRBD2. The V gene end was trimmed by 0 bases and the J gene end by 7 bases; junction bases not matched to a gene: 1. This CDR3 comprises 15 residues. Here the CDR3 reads CASSLALAGGNEQFF. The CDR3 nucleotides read TGTGCCAGCAGTTTAGCGCTAGCGGGAGGGAATGAGCAGTTCTTC.

Here the CDR3 reads CASRTGGPTEAFF. The DNA of the CDR3 is TGTGCCAGCAGGACAGGGGGGCCCACTGAAGCTTTCTTT. The chain recombines TRBV27 with TRBJ1-1; TRBD1 matches 9 bases. Germline assignment: CDR1 MNHEY and CDR2 SMNVEV (reference sequence). This CDR3 region has 13 residues. After removal of 6 bases from V and 4 bases from J, the junction contained 3 bases not matched to a gene.

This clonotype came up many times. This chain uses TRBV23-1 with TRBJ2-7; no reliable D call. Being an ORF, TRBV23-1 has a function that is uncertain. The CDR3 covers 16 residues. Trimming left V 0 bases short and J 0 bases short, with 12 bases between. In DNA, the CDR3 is TGCGCCAGCAGTCAATCATCGCCCTCGTCCTCCTACGAGCAGTACTTC. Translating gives CASSQSSPSSSYEQYF.

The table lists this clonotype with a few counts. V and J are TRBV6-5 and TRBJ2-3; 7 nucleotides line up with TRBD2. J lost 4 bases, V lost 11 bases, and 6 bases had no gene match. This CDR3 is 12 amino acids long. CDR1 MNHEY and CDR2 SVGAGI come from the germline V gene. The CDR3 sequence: CAVAGVADTQYF. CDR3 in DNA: TGTGCCGTGGCGGGGGTCGCAGATACGCAGTATTTT.

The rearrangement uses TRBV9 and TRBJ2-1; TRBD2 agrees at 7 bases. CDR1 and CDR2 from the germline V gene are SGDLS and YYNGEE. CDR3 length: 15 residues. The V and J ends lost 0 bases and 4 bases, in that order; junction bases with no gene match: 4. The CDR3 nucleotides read TGTGCCAGCAGCGTAGTAACTAGCGCTTACAATGAGCAGTTCTTC. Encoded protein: CASSVVTSAYNEQFF.

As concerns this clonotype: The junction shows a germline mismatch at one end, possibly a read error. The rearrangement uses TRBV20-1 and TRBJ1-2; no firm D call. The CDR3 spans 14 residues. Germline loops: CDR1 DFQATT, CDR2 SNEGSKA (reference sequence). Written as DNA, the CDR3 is TGCAGTGCTTGGAGCGGAGTGGCTAACTATGGCTACGCCTTC. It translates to CSAWSGVANYGYAF.

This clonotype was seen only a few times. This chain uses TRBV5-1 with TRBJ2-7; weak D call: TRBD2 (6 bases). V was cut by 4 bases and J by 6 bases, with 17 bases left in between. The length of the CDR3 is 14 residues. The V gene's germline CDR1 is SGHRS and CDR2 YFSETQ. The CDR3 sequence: CASSLTSFGVEQYF. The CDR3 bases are TGCGCCAGCAGCCTGACTAGTTTCGGGGTCGAGCAGTACTTC.

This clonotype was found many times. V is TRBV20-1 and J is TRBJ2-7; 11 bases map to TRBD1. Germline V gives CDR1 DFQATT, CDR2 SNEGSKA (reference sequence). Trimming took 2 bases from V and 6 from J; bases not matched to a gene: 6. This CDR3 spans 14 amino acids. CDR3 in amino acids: CSARLGQGAIEQYF. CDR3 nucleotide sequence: TGCAGTGCTAGACTTGGACAGGGGGCAATCGAGCAGTACTTC.

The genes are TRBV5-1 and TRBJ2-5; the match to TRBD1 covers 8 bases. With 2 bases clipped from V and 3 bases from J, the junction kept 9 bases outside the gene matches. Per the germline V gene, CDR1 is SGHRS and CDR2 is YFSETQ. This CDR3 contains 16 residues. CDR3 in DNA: TGCGCCAGCAGCTTCGGGACAGGATCTTTAGAAGAGACCCAGTACTTC. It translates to CASSFGTGSLEETQYF.